A selection of T cell receptor beta chains follows, all from one sample in a study of memory CD4+ T cells and cytomegalovirus serostatus. Clones were read by immunoSEQ multiplex PCR, and TCRdb kept only the in-frame ones, dropping some. The sample lists tens of thousands of clones; about four fifths were seen once. Sequencing was carried out using memory CD4+ T cells from blood. These receptor sequences come from an adult in good health and CMV-seronegative. Each CDR3 is given with its conserved first and last residue. D genes are given only for firm matches. Clone size is shown for a subset of rows, as once, few, many or a class of expanded clone.

clone size	V gene	J gene	D gene	CDR3 DNA	CDR3 protein
.	TRBV11-2	TRBJ1-2	.	TGTGCCAGCAGCTTAGACCGGCTTAACTATGGCTACACCTTC	CASSLDRLNYGYTF
.	TRBV30	TRBJ1-1	.	TGTGCCTGGAGCGACGGTGAAACTGAAGCTTTCTTT	CAWSDGETEAFF
.	TRBV5-1	TRBJ2-2	.	TGCGCCAGCAGCGCCGGGGGCAGGGCGGCCGGGGAGCTGTTTTTT	CASSAGGRAAGELFF
.	TRBV7-2	TRBJ2-5	.	TGTGCCAGCAGCGGGGGTTCCCAGTACTTC	CASSGGSQYF
.	TRBV11-2	TRBJ2-1	.	TGTGCCAGCAGCTTGGGGTGGGACACGGGCAGGGTCTTC	CASSLGWDTGRVF
.	TRBV7-9	TRBJ2-2	.	TGTGCCAGCAGCCCTTCGAACACCGGGGAGCTGTTTTTT	CASSPSNTGELFF
.	TRBV19	TRBJ1-1	.	TGTGCCAGTAGTATATGGCCCTTTGGGAGGCGCCCCAAGGGTGCGGAAACTGAAGCTTTCTTT	CASSIWPFGRRPKGAETEAFF
.	TRBV20-1	TRBJ2-1	.	TGCAGTGCTAGTTCCCAGGGAAAGCAGTTCTTC	CSASSQGKQFF
.	TRBV11-2	TRBJ2-1	.	TGTGCCAGCAACCGTAGGGGCTCTGGTTCCAAGGGAGAGCAGTTCTTC	CASNRRGSGSKGEQFF
.	TRBV30	TRBJ2-5	.	TGTGCCTGGAGTGGGCCGGGGAACAAGCTAGCCCAGTACTTC	CAWSGPGNKLAQYF
.	TRBV7-2	TRBJ2-7	.	TGTGCCAGCAGCTTAGATCGGCGGGTGAGCTACGAGCAGTACTTC	CASSLDRRVSYEQYF
.	TRBV2	TRBJ2-7	.	TGTGCCAGCATGAGGGGCTCATACGAGCAGTACTTC	CASMRGSYEQYF
.	TRBV7-8	TRBJ2-7	TRBD2	TGTGCCAGCAGCGGGAGAGTGGGGGGACTAACCTACGAGCAGTACTTC	CASSGRVGGLTYEQYF
.	TRBV2	TRBJ1-5	.	TGTGCCAGCAGTCGGGACGACAATCAGCCCCAGCATTTT	CASSRDDNQPQHF
.	TRBV7-2	TRBJ1-2	TRBD1	TGTGCCAGCAGCTCAGGGACAGGGGGCGCGCGGGGCTACACCTTC	CASSSGTGGARGYTF
.	TRBV5-8	TRBJ2-3	TRBD1	TGTGCCAGCCCGGGACAGGGTGCGACAGATACGCAGTATTTT	CASPGQGATDTQYF
.	TRBV20-1	TRBJ1-1	.	TGCAGTGCAGCCTTCGTCGACGGAGCTTTCTTT	CSAAFVDGAFF
.	TRBV10-3	TRBJ2-2	TRBD1	TGTGCCATCAGCCTGGGGACAGGGGGCAACGGGGAGCTGTTTTTT	CAISLGTGGNGELFF
.	TRBV15	TRBJ2-3	TRBD2	TGTGCCACCAGCGAGGGAGGGACAGATACGCAGTATTTT	CATSEGGTDTQYF
.	TRBV21-1	TRBJ2-6	.	TGTGCCAGCAGCAAAGGAAGAAGCTCTGGGGCCAACGTCCTGACTTTC	CASSKGRSSGANVLTF
.	TRBV7-8	TRBJ2-3	.	TGTGCCAGCAGCTTAGGTCCAAACACAGATACGCAGTATTTT	CASSLGPNTDTQYF
.	TRBV2	TRBJ1-5	TRBD1	TGTGCCAGCATGGGACAGGTGGGGTCGCCCCAGCATTTT	CASMGQVGSPQHF
.	TRBV11-3	TRBJ2-3	.	TGTGCCAGCAGCCCCGATCAAAAAGCAGATACGCAGTATTTT	CASSPDQKADTQYF
.	TRBV6-4	TRBJ1-5	.	TGTGCCAGCAGTGAGGCTCTCAACCAGCCCCAGCATTTT	CASSEALNQPQHF
.	TRBV7-9	TRBJ1-4	.	TGTGCCAGCAGCTTATACGGGGAAAAACTGTTTTTT	CASSLYGEKLFF
.	TRBV5-8	TRBJ2-5	.	TGTGCCAGCAGAGCTACTCAAGAGACCCAGTACTTC	CASRATQETQYF
.	TRBV7-2	TRBJ2-5	.	TGTGCCAGCAGCTTGAGGATTCAAGAGACCCAGTACTTC	CASSLRIQETQYF
few	TRBV7-2	TRBJ2-7	.	TGTGCCAGCAGCTTTATGAGTATCTACGAGCAGTACTTC	CASSFMSIYEQYF
.	TRBV6-5	TRBJ1-2	.	TGTGCCAGCAGTTACGGCGGCTATGGCTACACCTTC	CASSYGGYGYTF
.	TRBV30	TRBJ1-5	TRBD1	TGTGCCTGGAGTACCGGGACAGTAAATCAGCCCCAGCATTTT	CAWSTGTVNQPQHF
.	TRBV6-1	TRBJ1-5	TRBD1	TGTGCCAGCAGTGGGACAGGCTATCAGCCCCAGCATTTT	CASSGTGYQPQHF
.	TRBV9	TRBJ2-7	TRBD1	TGTGCCAGCAGCTCAGGGGGCTCGTCGTTCTACGAGCAGTACTTC	CASSSGGSSFYEQYF
.	TRBV23-1	TRBJ1-5	.	TGCGCCAGCAGTCAATTCCCGGACGGCAATCAGCCCCAGCATTTT	CASSQFPDGNQPQHF
.	TRBV2	TRBJ1-4	.	TGTGCCAGCAGTGCTTTGGCAACTAATGAAAAACTGTTTTTT	CASSALATNEKLFF
.	TRBV2	TRBJ2-7	.	TGTGCCAGCAGTCTTGACAGGACCTACGAGCAGTACTTC	CASSLDRTYEQYF
.	TRBV6-1	TRBJ2-5	TRBD2	TGTGCCAGCAGTGAAAATCCTAGCGGGAGCGGAGAGACCCAGTACTTC	CASSENPSGSGETQYF
.	TRBV2	TRBJ2-5	.	TGTGCCAGCAGTGAAGCCCACGGGGAGACCCAGTACTTC	CASSEAHGETQYF
.	TRBV11-3	TRBJ2-1	TRBD2	TGTGCCAGCAGCTTAGACAAGCGGGGGGCCTACAATGAGCAGTTCTTC	CASSLDKRGAYNEQFF
.	TRBV2	TRBJ2-3	TRBD2	TGTGCCAGCCGGCCGGGGGGGAACACAGATACGCAGTATTTT	CASRPGGNTDTQYF
.	TRBV5-1	TRBJ2-2	.	TGCGCCAGCCGGTGGGGCTATGGGGAAGCCGGGGAGCTGTTTTTT	CASRWGYGEAGELFF